This TCR beta chain was sequenced during a study of blood T cell repertoires in COVID-19. Overall study: Nucleic acid was either cDNA or gDNA, and it came from T cells, B-cell-depleted T cells, or PBMCs.

Original processing notes: Researchers report that nucleated cell counts were estimated from reference gene primer amplification. Profiling relied on immunoSEQ multiplex PCR, and the TCRdb table lists in-frame clones only, not all of them. Clone size and the V and J calls come from that table; the DNA yielded D and trimming. This repertoire shows roughly 66,000 clones, more than 90% found once; its top ten account for around 13%. This clone came up once. The sequenced sample was peripheral blood. The source is a human donor with active COVID-19. The donor label of this sample is uncertain.

The CDR3 loop reads CASSRRQGFPEAFF. The DNA for the CDR3 is TGTGCCAGCAGCCGTCGGCAGGGGTTCCCTGAAGCTTTCTTT. The V gene is TRBV14, the J gene TRBJ1-1, with a tentative D call TRBD1 (6 bases). Trimming pared 4 bases from V and 6 bases from J, leaving 15 bases between. The germline V gene encodes CDR1 SGHDN and CDR2 FVKESK. The CDR3 has 14 residues.